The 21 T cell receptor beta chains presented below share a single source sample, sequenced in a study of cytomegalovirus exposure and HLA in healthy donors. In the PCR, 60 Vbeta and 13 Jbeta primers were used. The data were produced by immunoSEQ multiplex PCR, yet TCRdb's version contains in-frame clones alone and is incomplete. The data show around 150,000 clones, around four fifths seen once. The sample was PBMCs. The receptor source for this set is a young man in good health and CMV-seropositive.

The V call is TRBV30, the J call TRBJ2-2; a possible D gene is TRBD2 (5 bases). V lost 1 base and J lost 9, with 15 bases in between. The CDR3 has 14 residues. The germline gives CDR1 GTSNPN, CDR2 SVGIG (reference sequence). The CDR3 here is CAWSESGMGWELFF. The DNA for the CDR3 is TGTGCCTGGAGTGAATCGGGGATGGGTTGGGAGCTGTTTTTT.

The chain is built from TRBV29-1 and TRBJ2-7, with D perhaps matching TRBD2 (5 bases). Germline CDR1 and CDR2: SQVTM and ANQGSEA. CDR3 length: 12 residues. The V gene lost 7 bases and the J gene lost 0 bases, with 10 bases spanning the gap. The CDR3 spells CSAGSSSYEQYF. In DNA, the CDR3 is TGCAGCGCGGGGTCATCCTCCTACGAGCAGTACTTC.

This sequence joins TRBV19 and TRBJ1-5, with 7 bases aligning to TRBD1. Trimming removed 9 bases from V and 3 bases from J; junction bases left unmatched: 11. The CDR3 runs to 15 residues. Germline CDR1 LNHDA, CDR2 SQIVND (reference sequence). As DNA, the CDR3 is TGTGCCAGCCTAAAGACAGGGAGTAACAATCAGCCCCAGCATTTT. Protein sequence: CASLKTGSNNQPQHF. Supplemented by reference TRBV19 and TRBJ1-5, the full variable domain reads DGGITQSPKYLFRKEGQNVTLSCEQNLNHDAMYWYRQDPGQGLRLIYYSQIVNDFQKGDIAEGYSVSREKKESFPLTVTSAQKNPTAFYLCASLKTGSNNQPQHFGDGTRLSIL.

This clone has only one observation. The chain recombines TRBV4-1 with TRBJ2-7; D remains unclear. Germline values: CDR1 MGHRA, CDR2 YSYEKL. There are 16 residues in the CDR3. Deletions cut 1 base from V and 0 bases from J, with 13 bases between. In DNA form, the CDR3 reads TGCGCCAGCAGCCAAGCGTCGGCGTACAGCTCCTACGAGCAGTACTTC. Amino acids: CASSQASAYSSYEQYF.

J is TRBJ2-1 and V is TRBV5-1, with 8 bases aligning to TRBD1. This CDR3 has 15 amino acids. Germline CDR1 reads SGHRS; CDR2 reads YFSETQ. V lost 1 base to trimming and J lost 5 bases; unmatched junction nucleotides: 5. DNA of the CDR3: TGCGCCAGCAGCTTGAGACAGGGGATTAACAATGAGCAGTTCTTC. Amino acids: CASSLRQGINNEQFF.

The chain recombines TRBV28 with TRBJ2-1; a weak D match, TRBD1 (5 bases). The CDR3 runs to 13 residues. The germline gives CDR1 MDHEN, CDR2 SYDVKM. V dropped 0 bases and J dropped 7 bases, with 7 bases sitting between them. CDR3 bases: TGTGCCAGCAGTTTATGGGGGCGGAATGAGCAGTTCTTC. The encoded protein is CASSLWGRNEQFF.

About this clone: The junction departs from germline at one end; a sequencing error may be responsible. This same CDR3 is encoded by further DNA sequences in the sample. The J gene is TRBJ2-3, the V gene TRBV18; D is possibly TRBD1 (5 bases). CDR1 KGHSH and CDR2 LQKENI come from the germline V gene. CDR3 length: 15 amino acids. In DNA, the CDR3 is TGTGCCAGTTCACTGCAGACAGTTCCCACAGATACGCAGTATTTT. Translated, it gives CASSLQTVPTDTQYF.

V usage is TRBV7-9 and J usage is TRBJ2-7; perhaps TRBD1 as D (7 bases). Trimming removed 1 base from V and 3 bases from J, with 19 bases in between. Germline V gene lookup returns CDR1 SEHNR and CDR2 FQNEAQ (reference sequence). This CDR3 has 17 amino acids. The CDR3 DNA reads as TGTGCCAGCAGCTTAGTCGGATTGGGGGGACAGAACTACGAGCAGTACTTC. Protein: CASSLVGLGGQNYEQYF.

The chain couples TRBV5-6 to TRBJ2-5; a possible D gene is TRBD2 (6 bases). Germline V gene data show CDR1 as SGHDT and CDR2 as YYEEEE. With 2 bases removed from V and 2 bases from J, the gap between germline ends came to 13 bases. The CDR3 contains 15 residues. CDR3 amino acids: CASSFRLVGQETQYF. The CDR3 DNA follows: TGTGCCAGCAGCTTTCGACTAGTCGGTCAAGAGACCCAGTACTTC. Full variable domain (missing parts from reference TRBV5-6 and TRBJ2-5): DAGVTQSPTHLIKTRGQQVTLRCSPKSGHDTVSWYQQALGQGPQFIFQYYEEEERQRGNFPDRFSGHQFPNYSSELNVNALLLGDSALYLCASSFRLVGQETQYFGPGTRLLVL.

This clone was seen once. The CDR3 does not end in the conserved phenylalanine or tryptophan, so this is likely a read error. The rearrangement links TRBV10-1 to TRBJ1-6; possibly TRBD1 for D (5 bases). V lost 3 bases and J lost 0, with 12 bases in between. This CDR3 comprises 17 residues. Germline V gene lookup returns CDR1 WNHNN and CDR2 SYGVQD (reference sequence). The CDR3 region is CASSEKGRSSYNSPLHL. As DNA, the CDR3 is TGCGCCAGCAGTGAAAAGGGGAGGAGCTCCTATAATTCACCCCTCCACCTT.

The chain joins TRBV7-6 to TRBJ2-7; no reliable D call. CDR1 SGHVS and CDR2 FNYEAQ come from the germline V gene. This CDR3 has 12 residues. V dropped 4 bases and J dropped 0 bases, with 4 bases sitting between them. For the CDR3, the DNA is TGTGCCAGCAGCTCAAACTCCTACGAGCAGTACTTC. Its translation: CASSSNSYEQYF.

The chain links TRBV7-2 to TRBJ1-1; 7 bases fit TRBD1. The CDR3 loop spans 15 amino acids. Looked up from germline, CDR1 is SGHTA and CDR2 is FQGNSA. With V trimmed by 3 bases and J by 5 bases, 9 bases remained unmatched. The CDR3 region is CASSFYPTGRTEAFF. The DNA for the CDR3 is TGTGCCAGCAGCTTCTACCCGACAGGGAGGACTGAAGCTTTCTTT.

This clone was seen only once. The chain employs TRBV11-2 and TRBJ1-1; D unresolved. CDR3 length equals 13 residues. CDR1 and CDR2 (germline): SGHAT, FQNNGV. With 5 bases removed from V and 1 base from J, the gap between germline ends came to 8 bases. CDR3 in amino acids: CASSPRWNTEAFF. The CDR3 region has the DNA TGTGCCAGCAGCCCACGGTGGAACACTGAAGCTTTCTTT.

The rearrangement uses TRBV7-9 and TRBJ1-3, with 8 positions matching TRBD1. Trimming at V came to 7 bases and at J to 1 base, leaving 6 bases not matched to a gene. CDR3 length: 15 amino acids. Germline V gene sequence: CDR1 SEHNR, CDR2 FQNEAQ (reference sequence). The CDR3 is CASTQTGGSGNTIYF. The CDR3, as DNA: TGTGCCAGCACCCAAACAGGGGGGTCTGGAAACACCATATATTTT.

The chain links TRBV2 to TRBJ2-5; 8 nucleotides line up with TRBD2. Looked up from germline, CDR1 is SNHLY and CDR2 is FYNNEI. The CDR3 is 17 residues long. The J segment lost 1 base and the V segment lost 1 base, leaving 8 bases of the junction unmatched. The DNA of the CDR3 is TGTGCCAGCAGTGAAGGAGTAGCGGGAACCCCCCAAGAGACCCAGTACTTC. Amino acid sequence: CASSEGVAGTPQETQYF.

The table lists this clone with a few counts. CDR3 DNA sequence: TGCGCCAGCAGCCAACCAGGACAGGCGGGGTTCTTC. It specifies CASSQPGQAGFF. The chain uses TRBV4-1 and TRBJ2-1; 7 bases line up with TRBD1. V gave up 2 bases and J gave up 15 bases; unmatched junction bases: 7. Germline assignment: CDR1 MGHRA and CDR2 YSYEKL. The CDR3 has 12 residues.

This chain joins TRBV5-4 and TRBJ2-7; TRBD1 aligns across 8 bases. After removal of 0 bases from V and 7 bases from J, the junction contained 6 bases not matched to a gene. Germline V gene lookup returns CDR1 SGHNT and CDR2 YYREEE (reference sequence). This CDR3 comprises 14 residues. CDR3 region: CASSLGQGANEQYF. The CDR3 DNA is TGTGCCAGCAGCTTGGGGCAGGGGGCGAATGAGCAGTACTTC.

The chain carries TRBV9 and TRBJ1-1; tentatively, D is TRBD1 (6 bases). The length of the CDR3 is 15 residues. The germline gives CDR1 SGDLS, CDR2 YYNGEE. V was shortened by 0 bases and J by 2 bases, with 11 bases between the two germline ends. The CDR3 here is CASSVGAGTNTEAFF. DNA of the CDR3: TGTGCCAGCAGCGTAGGAGCAGGGACAAACACTGAAGCTTTCTTT.

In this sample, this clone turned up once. CDR3 amino acids: CASSPGGGGSYEQYF. The CDR3 DNA follows: TGTGCCAGCAGCCCGGGGGGCGGGGGTTCCTACGAGCAGTACTTC. This sequence joins TRBV6-6 and TRBJ2-7; D might be TRBD2 (7 bases). Germline assignment: CDR1 MNHNY and CDR2 SVGAGI (reference sequence). With 6 bases removed from V and 1 base from J, the gap between germline ends came to 16 bases. This CDR3 spans 15 amino acids.

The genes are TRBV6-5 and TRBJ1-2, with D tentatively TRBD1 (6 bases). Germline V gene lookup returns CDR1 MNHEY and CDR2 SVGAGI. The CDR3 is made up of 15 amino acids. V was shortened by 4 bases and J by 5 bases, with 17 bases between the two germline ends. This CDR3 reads CASSFTGSTLYGYTF. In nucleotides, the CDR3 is TGTGCCAGCAGTTTCACAGGGAGCACGTTGTATGGCTACACCTTC.

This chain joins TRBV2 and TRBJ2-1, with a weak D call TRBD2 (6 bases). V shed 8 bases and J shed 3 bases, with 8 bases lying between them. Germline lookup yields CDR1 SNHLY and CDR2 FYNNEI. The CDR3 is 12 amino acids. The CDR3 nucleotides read TGTGCCAGCCAGGGACTCTACAATGAGCAGTTCTTC. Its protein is CASQGLYNEQFF.